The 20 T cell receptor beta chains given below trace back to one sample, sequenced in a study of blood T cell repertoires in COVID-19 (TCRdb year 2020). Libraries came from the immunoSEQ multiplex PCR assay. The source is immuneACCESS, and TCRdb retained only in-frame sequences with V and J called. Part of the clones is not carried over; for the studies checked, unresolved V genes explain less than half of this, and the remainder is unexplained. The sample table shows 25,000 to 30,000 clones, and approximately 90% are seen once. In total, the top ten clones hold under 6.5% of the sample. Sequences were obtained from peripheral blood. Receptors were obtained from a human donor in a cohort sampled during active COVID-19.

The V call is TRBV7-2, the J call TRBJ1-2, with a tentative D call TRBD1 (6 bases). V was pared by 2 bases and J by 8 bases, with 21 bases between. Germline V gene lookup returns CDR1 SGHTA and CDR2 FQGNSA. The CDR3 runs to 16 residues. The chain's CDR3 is CASSLWGAGASKGYTF. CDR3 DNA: TGTGCCAGCAGCTTATGGGGGGCGGGGGCCTCTAAGGGCTACACCTTC.

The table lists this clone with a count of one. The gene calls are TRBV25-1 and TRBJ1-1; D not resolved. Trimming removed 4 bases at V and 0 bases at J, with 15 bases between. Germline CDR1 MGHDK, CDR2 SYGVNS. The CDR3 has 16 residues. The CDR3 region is CASSGWGENMNTEAFF. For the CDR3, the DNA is TGTGCCAGCAGTGGGTGGGGAGAGAACATGAACACTGAAGCTTTCTTT.

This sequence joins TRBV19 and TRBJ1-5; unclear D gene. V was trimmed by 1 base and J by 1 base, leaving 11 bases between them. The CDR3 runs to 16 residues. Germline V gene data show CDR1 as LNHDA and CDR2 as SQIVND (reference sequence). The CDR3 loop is CASSIAVGSSNQPQHF. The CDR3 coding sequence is TGTGCCAGTAGTATAGCAGTCGGGTCCAGCAATCAGCCCCAGCATTTT.

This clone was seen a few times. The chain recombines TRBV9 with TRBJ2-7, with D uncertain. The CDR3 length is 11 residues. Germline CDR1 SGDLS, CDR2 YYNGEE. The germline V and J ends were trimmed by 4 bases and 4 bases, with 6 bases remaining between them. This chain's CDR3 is CASSSGYEQYF. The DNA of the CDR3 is TGTGCCAGCAGCTCAGGTTACGAGCAGTACTTC.

DNA for the CDR3: TGTGCCAGCTCACTACAGGGGTTCACAGATACGCAGTATTTT. Translating it yields CASSLQGFTDTQYF. V gene TRBV18 combines with J gene TRBJ2-3; 7 bases map to TRBD1. The V segment lost 4 bases and the J segment 2 bases; nucleotides outside the gene matches: 3. This CDR3 has 14 amino acids. Germline V gives CDR1 KGHSH, CDR2 LQKENI.

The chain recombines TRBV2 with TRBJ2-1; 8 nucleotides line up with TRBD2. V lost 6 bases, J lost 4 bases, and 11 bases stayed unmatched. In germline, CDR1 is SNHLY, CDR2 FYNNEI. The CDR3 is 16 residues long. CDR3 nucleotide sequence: TGTGCCAGCAGCGAGAGGGGCGGGGGGCTATACAATGAGCAGTTCTTC. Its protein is CASSERGGGLYNEQFF.

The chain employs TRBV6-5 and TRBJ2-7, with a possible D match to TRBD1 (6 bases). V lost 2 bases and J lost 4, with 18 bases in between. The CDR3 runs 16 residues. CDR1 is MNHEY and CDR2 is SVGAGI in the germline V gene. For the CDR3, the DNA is TGTGCCAGCAGTTACCAATGGATACAGGGCCGTTACGAGCAGTACTTC. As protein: CASSYQWIQGRYEQYF.

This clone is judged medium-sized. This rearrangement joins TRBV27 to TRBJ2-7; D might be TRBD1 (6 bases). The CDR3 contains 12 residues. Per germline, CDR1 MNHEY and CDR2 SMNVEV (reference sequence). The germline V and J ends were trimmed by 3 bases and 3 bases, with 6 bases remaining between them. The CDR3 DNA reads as TGTGCCAGCAGTTTGGACAGCTACGAGCAGTACTTC. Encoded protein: CASSLDSYEQYF.

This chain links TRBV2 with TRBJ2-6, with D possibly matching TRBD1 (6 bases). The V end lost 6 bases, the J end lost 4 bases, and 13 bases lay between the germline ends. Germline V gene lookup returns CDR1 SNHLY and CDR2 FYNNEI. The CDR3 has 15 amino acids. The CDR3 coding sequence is TGTGCCAGCAGCACCCACAGGGCCGGGGCCAACGTCCTGACTTTC. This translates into CASSTHRAGANVLTF.

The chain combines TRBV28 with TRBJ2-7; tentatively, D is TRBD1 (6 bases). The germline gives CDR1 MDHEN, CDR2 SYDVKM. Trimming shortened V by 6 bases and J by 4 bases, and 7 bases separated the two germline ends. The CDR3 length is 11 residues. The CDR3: CASRGGYEQYF. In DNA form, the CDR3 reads TGTGCCAGCAGAGGGGGATACGAGCAGTACTTC.

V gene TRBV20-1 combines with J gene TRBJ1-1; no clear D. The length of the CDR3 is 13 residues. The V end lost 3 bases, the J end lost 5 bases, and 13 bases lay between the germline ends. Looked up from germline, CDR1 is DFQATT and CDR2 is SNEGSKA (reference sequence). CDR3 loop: CSASHTPRTEAFF. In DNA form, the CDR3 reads TGCAGTGCTAGTCACACCCCGAGGACTGAAGCTTTCTTT.

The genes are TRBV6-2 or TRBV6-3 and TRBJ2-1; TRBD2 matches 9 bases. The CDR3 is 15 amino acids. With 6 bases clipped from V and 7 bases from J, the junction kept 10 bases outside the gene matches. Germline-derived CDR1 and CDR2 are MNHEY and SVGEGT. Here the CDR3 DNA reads TGTGCCAGCAGCCTGAGCGGGGGGCCTTCAAATGAGCAGTTCTTC. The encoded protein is CASSLSGGPSNEQFF.

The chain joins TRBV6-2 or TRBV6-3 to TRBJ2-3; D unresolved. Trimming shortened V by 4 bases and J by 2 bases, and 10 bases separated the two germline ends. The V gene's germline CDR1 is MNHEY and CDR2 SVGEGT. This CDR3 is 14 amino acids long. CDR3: CASSFVAITDTQYF. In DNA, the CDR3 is TGTGCCAGCAGTTTTGTTGCTATCACAGATACGCAGTATTTT.

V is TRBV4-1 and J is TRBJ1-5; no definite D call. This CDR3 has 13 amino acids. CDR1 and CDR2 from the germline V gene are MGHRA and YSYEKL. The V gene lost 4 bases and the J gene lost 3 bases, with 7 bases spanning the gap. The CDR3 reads CASSRAANQPQHF. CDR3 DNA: TGCGCCAGCAGCCGGGCAGCCAATCAGCCCCAGCATTTT.

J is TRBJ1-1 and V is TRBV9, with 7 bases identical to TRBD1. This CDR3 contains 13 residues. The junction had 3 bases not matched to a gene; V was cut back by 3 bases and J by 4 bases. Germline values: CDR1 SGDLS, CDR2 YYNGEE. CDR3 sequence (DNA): TGTGCCAGCAGCGACGCAGGGGGCACTGAAGCTTTCTTT. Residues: CASSDAGGTEAFF. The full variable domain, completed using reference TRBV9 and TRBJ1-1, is DSGVTQTPKHLITATGQRVTLRCSPRSGDLSVYWYQQSLDQGLQFLIQYYNGEERAKGNILERFSAQQFPDLHSELNLSSLELGDSALYFCASSDAGGTEAFFGQGTRLTVV.

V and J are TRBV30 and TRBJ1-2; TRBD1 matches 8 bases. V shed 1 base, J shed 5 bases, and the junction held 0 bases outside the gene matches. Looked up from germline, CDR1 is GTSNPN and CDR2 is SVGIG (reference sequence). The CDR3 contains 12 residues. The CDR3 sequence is CAWSGTGYGYTF. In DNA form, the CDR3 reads TGTGCCTGGAGTGGGACAGGGTATGGCTACACCTTC.

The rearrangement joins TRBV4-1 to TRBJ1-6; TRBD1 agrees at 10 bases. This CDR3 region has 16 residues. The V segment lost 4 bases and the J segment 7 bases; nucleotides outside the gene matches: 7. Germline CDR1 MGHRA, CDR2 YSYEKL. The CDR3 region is CASSPAGQGWNSPLHF. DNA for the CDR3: TGCGCCAGCAGCCCCGCGGGACAGGGGTGGAATTCACCCCTCCACTTT.

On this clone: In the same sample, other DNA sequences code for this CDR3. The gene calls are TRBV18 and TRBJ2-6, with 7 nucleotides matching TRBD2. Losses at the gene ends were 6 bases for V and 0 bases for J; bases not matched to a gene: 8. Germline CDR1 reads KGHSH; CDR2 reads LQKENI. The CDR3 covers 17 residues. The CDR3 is CASSPGGKFSGANVLTF. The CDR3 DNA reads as TGTGCCAGCTCCCCCGGGGGGAAGTTCTCTGGGGCCAACGTCCTGACTTTC.

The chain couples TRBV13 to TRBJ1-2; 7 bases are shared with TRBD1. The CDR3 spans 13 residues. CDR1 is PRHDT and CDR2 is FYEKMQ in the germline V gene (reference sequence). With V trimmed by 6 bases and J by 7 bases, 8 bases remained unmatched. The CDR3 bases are TGTGCCAGCAGGTTAATAGGGGGCCTTGGCTACACCTTC. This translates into CASRLIGGLGYTF.

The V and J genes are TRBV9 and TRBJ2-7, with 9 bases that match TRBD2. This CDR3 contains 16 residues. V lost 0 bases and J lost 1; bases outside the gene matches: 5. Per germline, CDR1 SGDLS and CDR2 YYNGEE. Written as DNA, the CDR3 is TGTGCCAGCAGCGTAGGCGGGAGGGAGGGGTCCTACGAGCAGTACTTC. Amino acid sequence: CASSVGGREGSYEQYF.